The 3 T cell receptor beta chains presented below share a single source sample, sequenced in a study of T cell responses to AZD1222 COVID-19 vaccine. Using immunoSEQ multiplex PCR, the repertoire was profiled, and TCRdb retains in-frame clones only, with some absent. The sample yields about 110,000 clones, roughly 90% seen once. The input for sequencing was peripheral blood, taken 28 days after the second AZD1222 dose. The receptors stem from an adult who received the AZD1222 COVID-19 vaccine.

The rearrangement joins TRBV30 to TRBJ2-6; 7 bases match TRBD2. Per germline, CDR1 GTSNPN and CDR2 SVGIG (reference sequence). This CDR3 has 17 amino acids. V lost 3 bases to trimming and J lost 4 bases; unmatched junction nucleotides: 12. The CDR3 protein is CAWRAGRTSSGANVLTF. The CDR3 DNA sequence: TGTGCCTGGAGGGCAGGAAGGACTAGTTCCGGGGCCAACGTCCTGACTTTC.

CDR3 nucleotide sequence: TGTGCCAGCAGTTTATTCTTGGGCGTCGACAGGAACACCGGGGAGCTGTTTTTT. Translation gives CASSLFLGVDRNTGELFF. V gene TRBV27 combines with J gene TRBJ2-2; D is perhaps TRBD1 (5 bases). Trimming took off 1 base at V and 1 base at J, with 16 bases between the two ends. This CDR3 comprises 18 residues. Germline values: CDR1 MNHEY, CDR2 SMNVEV (reference sequence).

The chain has TRBV7-9 and TRBJ2-1; 11 nucleotides align to TRBD1. The CDR3 runs 16 residues. V gave up 5 bases and J gave up 7 bases; unmatched junction bases: 10. Germline V gene data show CDR1 as SEHNR and CDR2 as FQNEAQ (reference sequence). CDR3 nucleotide sequence: TGTGCCAGCAGCGCTGGGACAGGGGGAAGTCAAAATGAGCAGTTCTTC. This gives the protein CASSAGTGGSQNEQFF.